In this sample, the clone carrying this T cell receptor beta chain turned up once. This CDR3 is 13 amino acids long. Germline-derived CDR1 and CDR2 are MDHEN and SYDVKM. After removal of 8 bases from V and 6 bases from J, the junction contained 7 bases not matched to a gene. The entry originates in a study of blood T cell repertoires in COVID-19. Study-wide context: From T cells, B-cell-depleted T cells, or PBMCs came the material, which was cDNA or gDNA.

Individuals drawn from approximately 22 US areas were roughly 18 to 100 years old. Under the authors' procedure: Amplification of reference gene primers was used by the study to estimate nucleated cell counts. Clones were read by immunoSEQ multiplex PCR, and TCRdb kept only the in-frame ones, dropping some. Clone size and V and J calls were adopted from that table, with D and trimming inferred from the DNA. This sample has about 300,000 clones, with about 90% found just once. The chain carries TRBV28 and TRBJ2-3; 8 bases agree with TRBD1. The TCR sequence derives from a woman in her 50s who had been exposed to COVID-19. The material sequenced was PBMCs or T cells enriched from blood (not recorded which). The CDR3 DNA reads TGTGCCAGCCGCAGGGGGCGGGCGGATACGCAGTATTTT. This encodes CASRRGRADTQYF.